This TCR beta chain was recovered during a study of T cell repertoires in cytomegalovirus infection. Across the study: Indicated by public TCR beta signatures were CMV infection and matching HLA type.

This clonotype was picked up many times. Its antigen is not identified. TCRdb fed the reads into MiXCR, producing one record per CDR3 protein. Among over 300,000 distinct CDR3 sequences listed, 9.5% were seen once. Germline V gene sequence: CDR1 SGHTA, CDR2 FQGNSA. Losses at the gene ends were 5 bases for V and 0 bases for J; bases not matched to a gene: 13. CDR3 length: 20 residues. Points from the study as a whole: Accumulated public TCR beta family frequency recognized individuals carrying CMV together with the relevant HLA. HLA-C-restricted, CMV-specific TCR beta clonotypes were dominant ex vivo.

The sequencing input was PBMCs. This sequence joins TRBV7-2 and TRBJ2-6, with 10 bases lining up with TRBD1. This sequence originates from a human donor in good health (CMV status not recorded). Some clones in this sample may be carry-over from other donors' samples. Written as DNA, the CDR3 is TGTGCCAGCAGCCCGCTGGGACAGGGGATTTGGAGCTCTGGGGCCAACGTCCTGACTTTC. Translation: CASSPLGQGIWSSGANVLTF.